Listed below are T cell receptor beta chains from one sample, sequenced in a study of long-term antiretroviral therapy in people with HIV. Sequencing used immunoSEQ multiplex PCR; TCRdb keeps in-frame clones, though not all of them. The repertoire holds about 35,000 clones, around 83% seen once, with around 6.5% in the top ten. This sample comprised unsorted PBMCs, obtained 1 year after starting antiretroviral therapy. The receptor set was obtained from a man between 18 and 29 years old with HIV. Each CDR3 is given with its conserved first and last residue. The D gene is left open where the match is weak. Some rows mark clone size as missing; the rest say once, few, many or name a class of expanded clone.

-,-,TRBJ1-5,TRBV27,TGTGCCAGCAGTTCAATCCTTAATCAGCCCCAGCATTTT,CASSSILNQPQHF
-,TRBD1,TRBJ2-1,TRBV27,TGTGCCAGCCCGACCCCTGGACAGGCGTCGTACAATGAGCAGTTCTTC,CASPTPGQASYNEQFF
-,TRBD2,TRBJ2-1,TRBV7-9,TGTGCCAGCAGCTCTACTTTTAGCGGGAGGGAAGTTGGGGAGCAGTTCTTC,CASSSTFSGREVGEQFF
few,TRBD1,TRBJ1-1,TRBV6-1,TGTGCCAGCAGGGGAGACAGGGGCTGGGTTGAAGCTTTCTTT,CASRGDRGWVEAFF
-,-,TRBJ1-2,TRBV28,TGTGCCAGCAGTTTAGGGTTAGGAAACTATGGCTACACCTTC,CASSLGLGNYGYTF
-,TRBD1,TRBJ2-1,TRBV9,TGTGCCAGCAGCGAATCACGGGACAGGGTATCCGGTGAGCAGTTCTTC,CASSESRDRVSGEQFF
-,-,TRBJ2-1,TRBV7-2,TGTGCCAGCAGCGGAACAGCTTACAATGAGCAGTTCTTC,CASSGTAYNEQFF
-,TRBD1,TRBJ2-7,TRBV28,TGTGCCAGCACCCCGGACAGGTTCTACGAGCAGTACTTC,CASTPDRFYEQYF
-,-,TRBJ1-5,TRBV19,TGTGCCAGTAACTTTGACGTACTTTATAGCAATCAGCCCCAGCATTTT,CASNFDVLYSNQPQHF
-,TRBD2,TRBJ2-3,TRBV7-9,TGTGCCAGCAGCTTAGTCCGGACTAGCGGGAGGATGTTGGATACGCAGTATTTT,CASSLVRTSGRMLDTQYF
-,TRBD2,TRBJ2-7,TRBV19,TGTGCCAGTAGTATAGTGCGGGAGACCGCCTACGAGCAGTACTTC,CASSIVRETAYEQYF
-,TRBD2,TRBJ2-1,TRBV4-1,TGCGCCAGCAGCCCTCTGGGGGTAGCTAGCGGGAGGCAGTCCTACAATGAGCAGTTCTTC,CASSPLGVASGRQSYNEQFF
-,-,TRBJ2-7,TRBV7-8,TGTGCCAGCAGCTTAGTATGGAGCAGCGAGCAGTACTTC,CASSLVWSSEQYF
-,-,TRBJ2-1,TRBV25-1,TGTGCCAGCAGTGAATGGGGCGCTCGTGAGCAGTTCTTC,CASSEWGAREQFF
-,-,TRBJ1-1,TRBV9,TGTGCCAGCAGCGTTGACGTGGACGGAGGAGCTTTCTTT,CASSVDVDGGAFF
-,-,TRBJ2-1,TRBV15,TGTGCCACCAGCAGAGATCGCTCAACCGCCTACAATGAGCAGTTCTTC,CATSRDRSTAYNEQFF
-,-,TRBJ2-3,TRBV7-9,TGTGCCAGCAGCCAGAAAGGAGGCACAGATACGCAGTATTTT,CASSQKGGTDTQYF
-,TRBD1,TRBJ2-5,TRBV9,TGTGCCAGCAGCGACCCGGGACAGGGGGCAGGAGAGACCCAGTACTTC,CASSDPGQGAGETQYF
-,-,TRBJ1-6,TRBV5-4,TGTGCCAGCAGCCCCCGGGACCGAGATAATTCACCCCTCCACTTT,CASSPRDRDNSPLHF
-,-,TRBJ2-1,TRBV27,TGTGCCAGCAGTTTGGGGACCCACTACAATGAGCAGTTCTTC,CASSLGTHYNEQFF
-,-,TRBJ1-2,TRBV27,TGTGCCAGCAGTTCCCGAGACAGGCTTGGGGTTGGCTACACCTTC,CASSSRDRLGVGYTF
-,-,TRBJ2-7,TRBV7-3,TGTGCCAGCAGCCTCCTGGGCGGGCCCTACGAGCAGTACTTC,CASSLLGGPYEQYF
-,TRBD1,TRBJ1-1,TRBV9,TGTGCCAGCAGCGTAGGACAGGGGAACGCTGAAGCTTTCTTT,CASSVGQGNAEAFF
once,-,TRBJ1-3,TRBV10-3,TGTGCCACGACAGAGCTCGGAAACACCATATATTTT,CATTELGNTIYF
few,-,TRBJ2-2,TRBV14,TGTGCCAGCAGCCAAGATGAGTTCTACACCGGGGAGCTGTTTTTT,CASSQDEFYTGELFF
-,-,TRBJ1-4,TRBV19,TGTGCCAGTAGTATAGGGATTCCTGAAAAACTGTTTTTT,CASSIGIPEKLFF
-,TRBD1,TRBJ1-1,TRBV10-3,TGTGCCATCAGTGGGGGACAGGTCCTCATGAACACTGAAGCTTTCTTT,CAISGGQVLMNTEAFF
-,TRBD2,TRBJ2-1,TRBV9,TGTGCCAGCAGCGTAGAGTGGCGAGGGACTAGCGGGGGGGTGGGGCAGTTCTTC,CASSVEWRGTSGGVGQFF
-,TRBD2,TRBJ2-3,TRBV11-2,TGTGCCAGCAGTGCTAGCGGGGGGGCAATTGATACGCAGTATTTT,CASSASGGAIDTQYF
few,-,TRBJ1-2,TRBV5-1,TGCGCCAGCAGCTCAATGACATCTAACTATGGCTACACCTTC,CASSSMTSNYGYTF
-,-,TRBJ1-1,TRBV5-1,TGCGCCAGCAGCTTGGTCTGGGACCGCGGCTCTGAAGCTTTCTTT,CASSLVWDRGSEAFF
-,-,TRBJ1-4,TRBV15,TGTGCCACCAGCGCCTTCGAGGACAATTTTGAAAAACTGTTTTTT,CATSAFEDNFEKLFF
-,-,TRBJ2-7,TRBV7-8,TGTGCCAGCACCGGTAGAGGGGAGACTTACGAGCAGTACTTC,CASTGRGETYEQYF
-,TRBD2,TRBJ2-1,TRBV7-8,TGTGCCAGCAGCCCTCGGGGAGGGCCCTACAATGAGCAGTTCTTC,CASSPRGGPYNEQFF
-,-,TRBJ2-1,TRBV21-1,TGTGCCAGCAGCAAGACTAGGAGGCCCTACAATGAGCAGTTCTTC,CASSKTRRPYNEQFF
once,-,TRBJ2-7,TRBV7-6,TGTGCCAGCAGCTTAGGTTCCAGCTCCTACGAGCAGTACTTC,CASSLGSSSYEQYF
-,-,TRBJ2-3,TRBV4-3,TGCGCCAGCAGCCAAGACGTCTCAGATACGCAGTATTTT,CASSQDVSDTQYF
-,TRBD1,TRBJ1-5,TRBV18,TGTGCCAGCTCAAACCAGTACAGGGGAGTAGGTCAGCCCCAGCATTTT,CASSNQYRGVGQPQHF
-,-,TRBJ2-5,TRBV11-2,TGTGCCAGCAGCGACCTGGACACCGCGGAAAGGACCCAGTACTTC,CASSDLDTAERTQYF
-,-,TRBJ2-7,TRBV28,TGTGCCAGCAGCGAAAGCTACGAGCAGTACTTC,CASSESYEQYF
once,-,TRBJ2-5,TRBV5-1,TGCGCCAGCAGCTGGGGATCAGGCCGGGCTAGCTCCCAAGAGACCCAGTACTTC,CASSWGSGRASSQETQYF
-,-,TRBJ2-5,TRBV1,TGCACCAGCAGCCAAAGGACAACAGGAAAAGAGACCCAGTACTTC,CTSSQRTTGKETQYF
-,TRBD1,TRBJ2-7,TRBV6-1,TGTGCCAGCAGCCTGGGACAGGGAACCTACGAGCAGTACTTC,CASSLGQGTYEQYF
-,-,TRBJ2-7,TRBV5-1,TGCGCCAGCAGCTTGGTCGGGGGTTCCTACGAGCAGTACTTC,CASSLVGGSYEQYF
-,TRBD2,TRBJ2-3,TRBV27,TGTGCCAGCAGTCCTCTGACGGGAGGGCCACTTCCGGGGCAGTATTTT,CASSPLTGGPLPGQYF
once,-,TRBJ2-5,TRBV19,TGTGCCAGTAGTATAGGAGGCAGGGCCCTAGGAGAGACCCAGTACTTC,CASSIGGRALGETQYF
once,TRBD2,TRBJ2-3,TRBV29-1,TGCAGCGTTGAGGAATGGGGCGGGGGGCACCGCAGAGGCACAGATACGCAGTATTTT,CSVEEWGGGHRRGTDTQYF
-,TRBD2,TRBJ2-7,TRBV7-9,TGTGCCAGCAGCTTCCCTCTTCGGGGGGGGGACGAGCAGTACTTC,CASSFPLRGGDEQYF
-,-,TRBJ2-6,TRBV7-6,TGTGCCAGCAGCTTAGGAAGCTCTGGGGCCAACGTCCTGACTTTC,CASSLGSSGANVLTF
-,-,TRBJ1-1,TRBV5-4,TGTGCCAGCAGCTTGCCGGGGAGAACTGAAGCTTTCTTT,CASSLPGRTEAFF